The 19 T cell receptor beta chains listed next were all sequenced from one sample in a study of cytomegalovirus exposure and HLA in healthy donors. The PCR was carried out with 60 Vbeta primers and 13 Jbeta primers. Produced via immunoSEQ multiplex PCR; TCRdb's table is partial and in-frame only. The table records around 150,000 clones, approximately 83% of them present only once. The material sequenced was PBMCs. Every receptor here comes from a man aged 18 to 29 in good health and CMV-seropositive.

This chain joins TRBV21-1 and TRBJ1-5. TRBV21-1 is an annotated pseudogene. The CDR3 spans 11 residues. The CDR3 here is CATPRDQPQHF. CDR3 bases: TGTGCCACTCCCCGTGATCAGCCCCAGCATTTT.

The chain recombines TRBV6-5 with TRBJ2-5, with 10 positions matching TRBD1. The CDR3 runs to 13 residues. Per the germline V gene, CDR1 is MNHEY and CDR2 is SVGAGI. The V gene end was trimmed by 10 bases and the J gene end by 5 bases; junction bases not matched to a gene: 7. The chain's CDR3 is CATKTDRGETQYF. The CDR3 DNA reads TGTGCCACGAAAACGGACAGGGGGGAGACCCAGTACTTC.

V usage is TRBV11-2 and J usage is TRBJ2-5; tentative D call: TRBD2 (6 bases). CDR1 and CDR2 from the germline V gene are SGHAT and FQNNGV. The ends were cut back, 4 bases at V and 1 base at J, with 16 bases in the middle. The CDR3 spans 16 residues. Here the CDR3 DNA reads TGTGCCAGCAGCTCTCTCCGGGGGACCCCCCAAGAGACCCAGTACTTC. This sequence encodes CASSSLRGTPQETQYF.

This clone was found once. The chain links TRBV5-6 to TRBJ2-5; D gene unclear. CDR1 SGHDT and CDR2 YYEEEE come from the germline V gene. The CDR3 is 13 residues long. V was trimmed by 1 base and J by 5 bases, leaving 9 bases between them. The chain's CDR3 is CASSLRQRETQYF. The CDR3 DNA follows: TGTGCCAGCAGCTTGCGGCAGAGGGAGACCCAGTACTTC.

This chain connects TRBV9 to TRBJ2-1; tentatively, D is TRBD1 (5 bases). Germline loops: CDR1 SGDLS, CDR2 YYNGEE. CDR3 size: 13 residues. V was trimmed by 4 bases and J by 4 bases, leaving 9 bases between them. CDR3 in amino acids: CASSTRQYNEQFF. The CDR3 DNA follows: TGTGCCAGCAGCACCCGACAGTACAATGAGCAGTTCTTC.

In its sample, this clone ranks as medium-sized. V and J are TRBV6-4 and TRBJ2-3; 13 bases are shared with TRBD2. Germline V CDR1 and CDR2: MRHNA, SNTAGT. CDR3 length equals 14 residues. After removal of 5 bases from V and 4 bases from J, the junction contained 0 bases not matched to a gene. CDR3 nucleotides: TGTGCCAGCAGTACTAGCGGGGGGGCAGATACGCAGTATTTT. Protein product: CASSTSGGADTQYF.

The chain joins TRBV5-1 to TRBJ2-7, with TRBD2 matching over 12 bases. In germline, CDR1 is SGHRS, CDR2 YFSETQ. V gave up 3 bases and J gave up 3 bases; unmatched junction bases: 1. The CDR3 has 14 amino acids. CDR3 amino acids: CASSSSGGVYEQYF. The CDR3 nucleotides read TGCGCCAGCAGCTCTAGCGGGGGGGTCTACGAGCAGTACTTC.

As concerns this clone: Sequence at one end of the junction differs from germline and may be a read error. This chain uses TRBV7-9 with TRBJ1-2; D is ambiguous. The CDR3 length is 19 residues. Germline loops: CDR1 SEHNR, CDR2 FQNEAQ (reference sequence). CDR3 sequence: CAGSLRELDAAEQTHGYTF. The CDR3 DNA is TGTGCCGGCAGCTTACGAGAGCTAGATGCAGCAGAACAAACCCATGGCTACACCTTC.

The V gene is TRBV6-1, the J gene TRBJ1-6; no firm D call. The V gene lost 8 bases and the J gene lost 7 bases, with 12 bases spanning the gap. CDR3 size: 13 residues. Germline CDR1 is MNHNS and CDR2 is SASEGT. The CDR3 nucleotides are TGTGCCAGCGAGCAGGTCGTCAATTCACCCCTCCACTTT. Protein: CASEQVVNSPLHF.

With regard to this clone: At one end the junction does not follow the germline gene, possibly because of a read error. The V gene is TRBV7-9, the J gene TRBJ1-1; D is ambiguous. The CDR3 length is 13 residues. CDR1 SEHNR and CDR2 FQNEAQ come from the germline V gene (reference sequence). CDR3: CSSSLRGYTEAFF. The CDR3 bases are TGTTCCAGCAGCTTACGGGGATACACTGAAGCTTTCTTT.

For the CDR3, the DNA is TGTGCCAGCAGCTTAGTCGGTAGCGGGGGAAACACCGGGGAGCTGTTTTTT. Its protein product is CASSLVGSGGNTGELFF. The genes are TRBV7-2 and TRBJ2-2, with 9 bases fitting TRBD2. V lost 1 base to trimming and J lost 2 bases; unmatched junction nucleotides: 5. The CDR3 is made up of 17 amino acids. Germline CDR1 reads SGHTA; CDR2 reads FQGNSA. Using reference TRBV7-2 and TRBJ2-2 for the parts outside the CDR3, the full variable domain is GAGVSQSPSNKVTEKGKDVELRCDPISGHTALYWYRQSLGQGLEFLIYFQGNSAPDKSGLPSDRFSAERTGGSVSTLTIQRTQQEDSAVYLCASSLVGSGGNTGELFFGEGSRLTVL.

This CDR3 reads CAWSPPFGSSTDTQYF. CDR3 nucleotides: TGTGCCTGGAGTCCACCGTTCGGGTCAAGCACAGATACGCAGTATTTT. The chain couples TRBV30 to TRBJ2-3; D gene ambiguous. V was shortened by 2 bases and J by 0 bases, with 15 bases between the two germline ends. The CDR3 totals 16 residues. Germline CDR1 is GTSNPN and CDR2 is SVGIG (reference sequence).

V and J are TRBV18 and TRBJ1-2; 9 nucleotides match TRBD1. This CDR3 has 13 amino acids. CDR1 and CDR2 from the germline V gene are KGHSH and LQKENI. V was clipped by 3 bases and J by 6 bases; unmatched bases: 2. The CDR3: CASSPGQGNGYTF. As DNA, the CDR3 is TGTGCCAGCTCACCGGGACAGGGTAATGGCTACACCTTC. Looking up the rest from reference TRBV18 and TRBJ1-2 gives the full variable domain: NAGVMQNPRHLVRRRGQEARLRCSPMKGHSHVYWYRQLPEEGLKFMVYLQKENIIDESGMPKERFSAEFPKEGPSILRIQQVVRGDSAAYFCASSPGQGNGYTFGSGTRLTVV.

CDR3 loop: CATSRDPQQVRGDNEQFF. CDR3 sequence (DNA): TGTGCCACCAGCAGAGACCCCCAACAGGTCCGGGGGGACAATGAGCAGTTCTTC. The rearrangement links TRBV15 to TRBJ2-1, with 7 bases aligning to TRBD2. The CDR3 is 18 residues long. Germline-derived CDR1 and CDR2 are LNHNV and YYDKDF (reference sequence). The junction had 13 bases not matched to a gene; V was cut back by 0 bases and J by 5 bases.

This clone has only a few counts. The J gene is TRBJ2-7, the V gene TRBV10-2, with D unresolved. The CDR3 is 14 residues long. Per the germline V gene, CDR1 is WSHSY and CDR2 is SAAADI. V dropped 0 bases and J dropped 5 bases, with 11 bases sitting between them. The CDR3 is CASSESVSVHEQYF. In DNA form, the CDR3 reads TGCGCCAGCAGTGAGTCCGTGTCCGTCCACGAGCAGTACTTC.

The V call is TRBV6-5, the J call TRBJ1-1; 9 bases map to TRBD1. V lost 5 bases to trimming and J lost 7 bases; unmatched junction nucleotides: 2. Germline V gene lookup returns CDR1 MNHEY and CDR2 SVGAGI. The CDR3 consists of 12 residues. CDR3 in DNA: TGTGCCAGCAGTACAGGGGGCCTTGAAGCTTTCTTT. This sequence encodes CASSTGGLEAFF.

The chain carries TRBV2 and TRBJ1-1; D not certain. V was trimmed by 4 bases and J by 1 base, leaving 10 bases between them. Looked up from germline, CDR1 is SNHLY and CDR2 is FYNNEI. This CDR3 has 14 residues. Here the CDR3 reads CASSVSWANTEAFF. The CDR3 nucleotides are TGTGCCAGCAGTGTTTCGTGGGCGAACACTGAAGCTTTCTTT.

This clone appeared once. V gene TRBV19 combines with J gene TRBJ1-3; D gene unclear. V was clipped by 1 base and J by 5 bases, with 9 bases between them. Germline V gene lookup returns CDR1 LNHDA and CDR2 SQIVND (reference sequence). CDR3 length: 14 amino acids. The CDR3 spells CASSIGGRRNTIYF. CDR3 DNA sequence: TGTGCCAGTAGTATAGGCGGTCGAAGAAACACCATATATTTT.

CDR3 amino acids: CSVPRTGLYGYTF. The CDR3, as DNA: TGCAGCGTTCCTAGGACAGGGCTCTATGGCTACACCTTC. The J gene is TRBJ1-2, the V gene TRBV29-1; 8 bases match TRBD1. In germline, CDR1 is SQVTM, CDR2 ANQGSEA. The CDR3 covers 13 residues. The J segment lost 4 bases and the V segment lost 5 bases, leaving 6 bases of the junction unmatched.